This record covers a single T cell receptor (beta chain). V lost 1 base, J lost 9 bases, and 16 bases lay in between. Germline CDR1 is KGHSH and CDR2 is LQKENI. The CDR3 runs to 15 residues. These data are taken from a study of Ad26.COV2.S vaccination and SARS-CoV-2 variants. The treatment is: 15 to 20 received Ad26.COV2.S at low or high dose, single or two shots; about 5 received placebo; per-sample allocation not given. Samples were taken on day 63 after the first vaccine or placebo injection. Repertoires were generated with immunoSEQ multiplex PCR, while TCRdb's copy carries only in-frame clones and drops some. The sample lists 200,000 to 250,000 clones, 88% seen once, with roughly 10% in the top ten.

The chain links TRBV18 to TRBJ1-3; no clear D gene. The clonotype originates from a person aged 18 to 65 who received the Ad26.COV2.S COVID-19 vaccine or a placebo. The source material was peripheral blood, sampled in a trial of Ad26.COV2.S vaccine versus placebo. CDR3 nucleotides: TGTGCCAGCTCACCACTGCCCGGTCTTTCAAGCACCATATATTTT. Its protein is CASSPLPGLSSTIYF.